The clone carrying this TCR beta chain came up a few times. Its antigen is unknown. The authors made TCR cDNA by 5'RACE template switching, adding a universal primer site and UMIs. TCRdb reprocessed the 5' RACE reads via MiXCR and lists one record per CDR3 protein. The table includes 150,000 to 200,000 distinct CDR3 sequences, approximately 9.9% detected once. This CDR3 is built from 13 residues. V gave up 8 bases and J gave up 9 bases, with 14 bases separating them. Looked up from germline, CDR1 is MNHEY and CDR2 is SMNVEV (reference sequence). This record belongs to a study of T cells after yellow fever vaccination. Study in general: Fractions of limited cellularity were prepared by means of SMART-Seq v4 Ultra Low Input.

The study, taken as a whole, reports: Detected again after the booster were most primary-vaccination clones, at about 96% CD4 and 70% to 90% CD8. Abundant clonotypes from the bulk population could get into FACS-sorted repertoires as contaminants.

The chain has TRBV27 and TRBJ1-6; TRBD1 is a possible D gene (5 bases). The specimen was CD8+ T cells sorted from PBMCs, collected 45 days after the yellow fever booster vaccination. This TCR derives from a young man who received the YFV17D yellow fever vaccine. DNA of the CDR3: TGTGCCAGCGCCGGGGGGGGTGGTTCACCCCTCCACTTT. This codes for CASAGGGGSPLHF.